This TCR beta chain appears in the sequencing data of a study of T-cell memory formation after mild COVID-19. Overall study results and limits: Contracting clones from day 15 to 85 had balanced CD4/CD8; later expanders favoured CD4+. Clones from the second wave (peaking day 37) had unconfirmed SARS-CoV-2 specificity.

Germline loops: CDR1 MRHNA, CDR2 SNTAGT. V trimming: 0 bases; J trimming: 0 bases; junction bases outside the gene matches: 0. This CDR3 has 16 residues. MiXCR was run by TCRdb on the 5' RACE reads, yielding one entry per CDR3 protein. Of 25,000 to 35,000 distinct CDR3 sequences in the sample, less than 7.5% are singletons; the top ten hold 12% to 15%. This clonotype showed up many times. Its target is unknown. Input material: PBMCs or a T cell subset sorted from them (not recorded which). This TCR was recovered from an adult woman who had mild COVID-19 (a few samples of this study predate the infection). Cell type and time point are not known. The chain links TRBV6-4 to TRBJ2-3; 10 bases are shared with TRBD2. The CDR3 sequence: CASSDSAGGSTDTQYF. As DNA, the CDR3 is TGTGCCAGCAGTGACTCAGCGGGGGGGAGCACAGATACGCAGTATTTT.